This T cell receptor beta chain was recorded in a study of T cell repertoires in cytomegalovirus infection. Study background: Public TCR beta signatures provided an indication of both CMV infection and a matching HLA type.

One entry per CDR3 protein, called by TCRdb with MiXCR from the reads. The repertoire holds about 360,000 distinct CDR3 sequences, 15% to 20% seen once, with around 9.3% in the top ten. This CDR3 region has 13 residues. The germline V and J ends were trimmed by 4 bases and 2 bases, with 9 bases remaining between them. Germline lookup yields CDR1 GTSNPN and CDR2 SVGIG (reference sequence). Study-level findings and limits: CMV-specific TCR beta clonotypes restricted by HLA-C were the ones dominating the ex vivo response.

This clonotype was observed a few times. Its target is unknown. Material for sequencing was PBMCs. The receptor's source is a human donor in good health (CMV status not recorded). Some clones in this sample may be carry-over from other donors' samples. The V gene is TRBV30, the J gene TRBJ1-3; maybe TRBD1 (6 bases). The CDR3 spells CAWNAGAGNTIYF. The DNA of the CDR3 is TGTGCCTGGAACGCAGGGGCTGGAAACACCATATATTTT. The whole variable domain, filled in from reference TRBV30 and TRBJ1-3, reads SQTIHQWPATLVQPVGSPLSLECTVEGTSNPNLYWYRQAAGRGLQLLFYSVGIGQISSEVPQNLSASRPQDRQFILSSKKLLLSDSGFYLCAWNAGAGNTIYFGEGSWLTVV.